Each of the 8 T cell receptor beta chains below was sequenced from the same sample in a study of blood T cell repertoires in COVID-19. Measured with immunoSEQ multiplex PCR; TCRdb has only the in-frame clones, and not every one. This repertoire shows roughly 190,000 clones, around 88% found once; its top ten account for 2.5% to 3%. Sequencing input: peripheral blood. The receptors originated from a middle-aged man with active or convalescent COVID-19.

This clone was counted once. The J gene is TRBJ2-1, the V gene TRBV6-5; 7 bases line up with TRBD1. Germline assignment: CDR1 MNHEY and CDR2 SVGAGI. The CDR3 is 15 amino acids. V was pared by 5 bases and J by 2 bases, with 6 bases of the junction left unmatched. The CDR3 sequence: CASSPDRDPYNEQFF. As DNA, the CDR3 is TGTGCCAGCAGTCCAGACAGGGACCCCTACAATGAGCAGTTCTTC.

V usage is TRBV19 and J usage is TRBJ2-2, with 8 bases fitting TRBD2. There are 15 residues in the CDR3. With 10 bases clipped from V and 3 bases from J, the junction kept 10 bases outside the gene matches. Germline V gene data show CDR1 as LNHDA and CDR2 as SQIVND (reference sequence). DNA for the CDR3: TGTGCCACCACGGGGGGGTTGGGTTACACCGGGGAGCTGTTTTTT. Amino acids: CATTGGLGYTGELFF.

The chain recombines TRBV19 with TRBJ2-1; TRBD2 matches 11 bases. Trimming removed 0 bases from V and 9 bases from J; junction bases left unmatched: 10. This CDR3 spans 17 amino acids. Germline CDR1 is LNHDA and CDR2 is SQIVND (reference sequence). CDR3 coding DNA: TGTGCCAGTAGTATAGATCCCCGACTAGCGGGACAGAGTGAGCAGTTCTTC. This encodes CASSIDPRLAGQSEQFF.

In its sample, this clone was seen once. The chain has TRBV5-1 and TRBJ2-3, with D perhaps TRBD2 (5 bases). The CDR3 has 16 residues. CDR1 SGHRS and CDR2 YFSETQ come from the germline V gene. Deletions cut 0 bases from V and 0 bases from J, with 11 bases between. For the CDR3, the DNA is TGCGCCAGCAGCTTGGAGGCGGGCTCTAGCACAGATACGCAGTATTTT. As protein: CASSLEAGSSTDTQYF. The variable domain in full, completed from reference TRBV5-1 and TRBJ2-3, reads KAGVTQTPRYLIKTRGQQVTLSCSPISGHRSVSWYQQTPGQGLQFLFEYFSETQRNKGNFPGRFSGRQFSNSRSEMNVSTLELGDSALYLCASSLEAGSSTDTQYFGPGTRLTVL.

The V and J genes are TRBV7-8 and TRBJ2-3; TRBD2 aligns across 8 bases. Per germline, CDR1 SGHVS and CDR2 FQNEAQ. The CDR3 has 15 residues. Trimming took 6 bases from V and 1 from J; bases not matched to a gene: 6. The CDR3 DNA reads TGTGCCAGCAGACGGCGTAGCGGGGGCACAGATACGCAGTATTTT. It codes for CASRRRSGGTDTQYF.

The chain carries TRBV18 and TRBJ2-3; D is unresolved. From germline, CDR1 is KGHSH and CDR2 LQKENI. V shed 0 bases and J shed 0 bases, with 4 bases lying between them. The CDR3 loop spans 14 amino acids. As DNA, the CDR3 is TGTGCCAGCTCACCACCCCTCAGCACAGATACGCAGTATTTT. Translated: CASSPPLSTDTQYF.

This chain links TRBV24-1 with TRBJ2-2; 8 nucleotides align to TRBD2. V was pared by 3 bases and J by 1 base, with 6 bases of the junction left unmatched. This CDR3 region has 17 residues. Germline-derived CDR1 and CDR2 are KGHDR and SFDVKD. DNA of the CDR3: TGTGCCACCAGTGATCCCAGCGGGGGCTTGAACACCGGGGAGCTGTTTTTT. Protein: CATSDPSGGLNTGELFF.

This chain connects TRBV19 to TRBJ2-2; D ambiguous. Germline V lookup: CDR1 LNHDA, CDR2 SQIVND (reference sequence). V shed 2 bases and J shed 3 bases, with 7 bases lying between them. There are 14 residues in the CDR3. The CDR3 protein is CASSIRRDTGELFF. CDR3 nucleotides: TGTGCCAGTAGTATAAGACGGGACACCGGGGAGCTGTTTTTT.